Below, 3 T cell receptor beta chains from the same sample are listed, as sequenced in a study of vaccination effects on CD4 cells after COVID-19. These receptors have no identified antigens. Method: immunoSEQ multiplex PCR; TCRdb's copy keeps in-frame clones and lacks some. Among tens of thousands of clones listed, around 69% were seen once. Viral peptide pool expansion of antigen-specific CD4+ T cells preceded sequencing in the ViraFEST assay. Isolation of CD4+ T cells took place after less than 12 days of culture. Neither prior SARS-CoV-2 infection nor positive nucleocapsid antibodies were present in the vaccine recipients. Material: CD4+ T cells from PBMCs cultured with HCoV-NL63 spike peptides, obtained before COVID-19 vaccination. Source of these receptors: a human donor who received a COVID-19 vaccine.

V is TRBV24-1 and J is TRBJ1-5; possibly TRBD1 for D (5 bases). Germline assignment: CDR1 KGHDR and CDR2 SFDVKD. The CDR3 contains 16 residues. The V end lost 2 bases, the J end lost 2 bases, and 12 bases lay between the germline ends. CDR3: CATSDSTGERNQPQHF. For the CDR3, the DNA is TGTGCCACCAGTGATTCAACAGGAGAACGCAATCAGCCCCAGCATTTT.

The rearrangement joins TRBV28 to TRBJ2-5; TRBD1 matches 7 bases. CDR3 size: 14 residues. Germline lookup yields CDR1 MDHEN and CDR2 SYDVKM. V trimming: 6 bases; J trimming: 4 bases; junction bases outside the gene matches: 8. The CDR3 DNA follows: TGTGCCAGCAGCCCCCCGACAGGGTCAGAGACCCAGTACTTC. It codes for CASSPPTGSETQYF.

The chain links TRBV9 to TRBJ2-4, with TRBD2 as a possible D gene (5 bases). The V and J ends lost 0 bases and 2 bases respectively, with 9 bases between them. This CDR3 has 15 amino acids. Germline V gene lookup returns CDR1 SGDLS and CDR2 YYNGEE. This CDR3 is CASSVGEGSKNIQYF. DNA for the CDR3: TGTGCCAGCAGCGTAGGAGAGGGTTCCAAAAACATTCAGTACTTC. Using reference TRBV9 and TRBJ2-4 for the parts outside the CDR3, the full variable domain is DSGVTQTPKHLITATGQRVTLRCSPRSGDLSVYWYQQSLDQGLQFLIQYYNGEERAKGNILERFSAQQFPDLHSELNLSSLELGDSALYFCASSVGEGSKNIQYFGAGTRLSVL.